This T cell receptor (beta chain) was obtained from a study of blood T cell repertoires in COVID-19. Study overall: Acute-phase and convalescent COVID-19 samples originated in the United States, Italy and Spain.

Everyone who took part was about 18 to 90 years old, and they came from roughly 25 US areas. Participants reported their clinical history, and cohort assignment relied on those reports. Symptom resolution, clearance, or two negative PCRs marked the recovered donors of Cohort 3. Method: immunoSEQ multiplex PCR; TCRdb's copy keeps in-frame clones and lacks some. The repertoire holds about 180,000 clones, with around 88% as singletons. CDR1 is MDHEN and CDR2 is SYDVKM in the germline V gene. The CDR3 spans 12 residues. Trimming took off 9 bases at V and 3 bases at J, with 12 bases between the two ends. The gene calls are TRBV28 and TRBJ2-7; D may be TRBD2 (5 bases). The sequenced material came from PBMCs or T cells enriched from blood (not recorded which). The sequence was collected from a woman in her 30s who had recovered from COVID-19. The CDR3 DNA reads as TGTGCCAGTTCGGAGGTGAGCTACGAGCAGTACTTC. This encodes CASSEVSYEQYF.